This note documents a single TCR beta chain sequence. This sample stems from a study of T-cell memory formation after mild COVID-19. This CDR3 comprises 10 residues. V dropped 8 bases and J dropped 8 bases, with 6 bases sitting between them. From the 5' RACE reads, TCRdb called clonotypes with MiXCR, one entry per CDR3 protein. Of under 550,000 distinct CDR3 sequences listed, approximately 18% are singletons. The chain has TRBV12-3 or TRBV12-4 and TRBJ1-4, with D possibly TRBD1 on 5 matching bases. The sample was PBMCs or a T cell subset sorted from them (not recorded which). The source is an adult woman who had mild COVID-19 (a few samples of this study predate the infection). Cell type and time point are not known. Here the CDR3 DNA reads TGTGCCAGCGGGGACGAAAAACTGTTTTTT. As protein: CASGDEKLFF.